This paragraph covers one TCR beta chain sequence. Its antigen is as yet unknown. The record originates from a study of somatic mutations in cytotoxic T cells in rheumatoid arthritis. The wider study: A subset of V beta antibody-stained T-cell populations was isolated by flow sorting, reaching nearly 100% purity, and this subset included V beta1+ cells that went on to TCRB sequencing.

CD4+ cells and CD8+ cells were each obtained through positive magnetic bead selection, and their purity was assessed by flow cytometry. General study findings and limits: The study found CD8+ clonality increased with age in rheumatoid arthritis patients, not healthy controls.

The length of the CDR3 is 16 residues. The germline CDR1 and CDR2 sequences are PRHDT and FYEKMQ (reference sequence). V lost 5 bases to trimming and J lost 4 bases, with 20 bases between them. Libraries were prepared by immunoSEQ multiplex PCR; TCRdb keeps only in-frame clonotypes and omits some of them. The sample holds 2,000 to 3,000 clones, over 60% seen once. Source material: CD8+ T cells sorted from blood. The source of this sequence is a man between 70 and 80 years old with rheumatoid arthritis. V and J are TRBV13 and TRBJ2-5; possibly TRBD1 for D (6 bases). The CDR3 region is CASSLRGFDGAETQYF. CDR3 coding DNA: TGTGCCAGCAGCCTCAGGGGCTTTGATGGGGCAGAGACCCAGTACTTC.